Listed below are T cell receptor beta chains from one sample, sequenced in a study of vaccination effects on CD4 cells after COVID-19. These receptors lack a known antigen. The table came from immunoSEQ multiplex PCR; TCRdb's copy has only in-frame clones and leaves some out. The sample lists about 36,000 clones; 55% to 75% were seen once. The sequencing used CD4+ T cells from PBMCs cultured with HCoV-NL63 spike peptides, collected before COVID-19 vaccination. The receptor set was obtained from a human donor who had a prior SARS-CoV-2 infection. Both conserved end residues are part of each CDR3. A D gene is named only where the DNA matches it firmly. Size is omitted from some rows. Given values are once, few, many or a class for expanded clones.

size	length	D	V	J	DNA	CDR3
-	16	-	TRBV7-2	TRBJ2-5	TGTGCCAGCAGCTTAGGGATTAGCGAGTACCAAGAGACCCAGTACTTC	CASSLGISEYQETQYF
-	16	TRBD1	TRBV18	TRBJ2-2	TGTGCCAGCTCACCAAGCTCAGGGACAGACACCGGGGAGCTGTTTTTT	CASSPSSGTDTGELFF
-	15	-	TRBV4-2	TRBJ1-1	TGTGCCAGCAGCCACCCGGGAGACACCCTCGTTGAAGCTTTCTTT	CASSHPGDTLVEAFF
-	15	-	TRBV30	TRBJ2-1	TGTGCCTGGAGTGTACTTTGGGACATATACAATGAGCAGTTCTTC	CAWSVLWDIYNEQFF
-	14	-	TRBV10-2	TRBJ1-2	TGCGCCAGCAGTATAGGGGTTTGGTTCGATGGCTACACCTTC	CASSIGVWFDGYTF
once	12	-	TRBV12-3/TRBV12-4	TRBJ2-3	TGTGCCAGCAAATCGGACACAGATACGCAGTATTTT	CASKSDTDTQYF
-	13	-	TRBV3-1/TRBV3-2	TRBJ2-7	TGTGCCAGCAGCCATTTGGGGGGGCACGAGCAGTACTTC	CASSHLGGHEQYF
few	13	TRBD1	TRBV5-4	TRBJ1-2	TGTGCCAGCAGCCGTACAGGGGTTCATGGCTACACCTTC	CASSRTGVHGYTF
-	13	-	TRBV7-2	TRBJ2-7	TGTGCCAGCGCTTCTGCGGGTTGGGGCGAGCAGTACTTC	CASASAGWGEQYF
-	16	TRBD2	TRBV5-1	TRBJ2-1	TGCGCCAGCAGGTTGGGAACGGGGGGTTCCTACAATGAGCAGTTCTTC	CASRLGTGGSYNEQFF
-	15	-	TRBV28	TRBJ1-2	TGTGCCAGCAGTTTAGTGGCAGGGGACCCCTATGGCTACACCTTC	CASSLVAGDPYGYTF
-	15	TRBD1	TRBV5-4	TRBJ2-7	TGTGCCAGCAGTTACCCGGGACAGGCCTCCTACGAGCAGTACTTC	CASSYPGQASYEQYF
-	14	TRBD1	TRBV6-5	TRBJ2-1	TGTGCCAGCAGTACCACAGGGGGCTACAATGAGCAGTTCTTC	CASSTTGGYNEQFF
-	13	-	TRBV27	TRBJ2-1	TGTGCCAGCAGCCCTAAAACTGCGAATGAGCAGTTCTTC	CASSPKTANEQFF
-	15	-	TRBV9	TRBJ2-5	TGTGCCAGCAGCCTCCAGGACAGACCTCAAGAGACCCAGTACTTC	CASSLQDRPQETQYF
-	16	TRBD1	TRBV5-1	TRBJ1-1	TGCGCCAGCAGCTCCGGGACAGGTTCGATGAACACTGAAGCTTTCTTT	CASSSGTGSMNTEAFF
-	15	TRBD1	TRBV6-4	TRBJ2-2	TGTGCCAGCAGGAATGACAGGGGCTCCACCGGGGAGCTGTTTTTT	CASRNDRGSTGELFF
few	14	-	TRBV15	TRBJ2-2	TGTGCCACCCGTCAGATGGGGGGTTCCGGGGAGCTGTTTTTT	CATRQMGGSGELFF
-	17	TRBD1	TRBV29-1	TRBJ1-1	TGCAGCGTTCTTAAATTTGGACAGGGTAGTGGGTTGACTGAAGCTTTCTTT	CSVLKFGQGSGLTEAFF
-	16	-	TRBV19	TRBJ1-5	TGTGCCAGTAGCCAGCGAGGTGGTATAGGAAGTCAGCCCCAGCATTTT	CASSQRGGIGSQPQHF
-	11	-	TRBV20-1	TRBJ2-7	TGCAGTGCTTACCAGGGGTGGGAGCAGTACTTC	CSAYQGWEQYF
-	14	-	TRBV9	TRBJ2-7	TGTGCCAGCAGCCCTAAGGGCAAGCTTACGGAGCAGTACTTC	CASSPKGKLTEQYF
-	13	TRBD2	TRBV2	TRBJ2-7	TGTGCCAGCCGAGTGATAGCGGGGGGAGAGCAGTACTTC	CASRVIAGGEQYF
-	16	TRBD1	TRBV7-2	TRBJ1-2	TGTGCCAGCAGCCTGACCGCGGGACAGGCAGATTATGGCTACACCTTC	CASSLTAGQADYGYTF
-	16	-	TRBV15	TRBJ2-1	TGTGCCACCAGCAGAGGTCGCGGTATCTCCTACAATGAGCAGTTCTTC	CATSRGRGISYNEQFF
-	15	-	TRBV6-5	TRBJ1-5	TGTGCCAGCAGTCGGGGTTTTGGCGGAAATCAGCCCCAGCATTTT	CASSRGFGGNQPQHF
few	16	TRBD2	TRBV5-6	TRBJ2-1	TGTGCCAGCAGCCCTACCGAACTAGCGAGGTACAATGAGCAGTTCTTC	CASSPTELARYNEQFF
-	15	-	TRBV19	TRBJ1-5	TGTGCCAGTAGTATTGAGAGGGGTCGGGAACAGCCCCAGCATTTT	CASSIERGREQPQHF
-	14	-	TRBV5-6	TRBJ1-5	TGTGCCAGCAGCCTTCGACAGTTCAATCAGCCCCAGCATTTT	CASSLRQFNQPQHF
few	14	-	TRBV7-2	TRBJ2-1	TGTGCCAGCAGCTCGACCCCCCCCGGGGGATTCTGGTTCTTC	CASSSTPPGGFWFF
few	14	-	TRBV3-1/TRBV3-2	TRBJ1-6	TGTGCCAGCAGCCAGCGTGATAATAATTCACCCCTCCACTTT	CASSQRDNNSPLHF
-	14	TRBD1	TRBV7-9	TRBJ2-7	TGTGCCAGCAGCTTAGGAGGGGGCTTGTACGAGCAGTACTTC	CASSLGGGLYEQYF
large	15	-	TRBV10-3	TRBJ2-2	TGTGCCTCGAGGGGGGGGCTCGAAAACACCGGGGAGCTGTTTTTT	CASRGGLENTGELFF
-	11	-	TRBV3-1/TRBV3-2	TRBJ1-1	TGTGCCAGCAGCCAAGTCGGGACCGCTTTCTTT	CASSQVGTAFF
-	14	TRBD2	TRBV2	TRBJ2-1	TGTGCCAGCAGACAAAGCGGGGGTAACAATGAGCAGTTCTTC	CASRQSGGNNEQFF
-	16	TRBD2	TRBV2	TRBJ2-7	TGTGCCAGCAGGAAAGGCTCTTGGGCGGGAGAGTACGAGCAGTACTTC	CASRKGSWAGEYEQYF
-	14	-	TRBV4-2	TRBJ2-1	TGTGCCAGCAGCCACAGGGGATTAGACAATGAGCAGTTCTTC	CASSHRGLDNEQFF
-	13	-	TRBV9	TRBJ1-2	TGTGCCAGCAGCGTGGCCTCTAACTATGGCTACACCTTC	CASSVASNYGYTF
-	15	-	TRBV10-3	TRBJ1-1	TGTGCCATCAGAAACCGGGAGGGAACGAACACTGAAGCTTTCTTT	CAIRNREGTNTEAFF
-	13	-	TRBV19	TRBJ1-1	TGTGCCAGCACGGGGGTGCCGAACACTGAAGCTTTCTTT	CASTGVPNTEAFF
-	15	-	TRBV7-3	TRBJ2-1	TGTGCCAGCAGCTTACTGGGGACCGAGTACAATGAGCAGTTCTTC	CASSLLGTEYNEQFF
-	14	TRBD2	TRBV5-1	TRBJ2-3	TGCGCCAGCAGGGCTAGCGGGAGTGCAGATACGCAGTATTTT	CASRASGSADTQYF
-	13	-	TRBV12-3/TRBV12-4	TRBJ1-5	TGTGCCAGCAGTTACAATACTAATCAGCCCCAGCATTTT	CASSYNTNQPQHF
-	13	TRBD1	TRBV10-3	TRBJ1-2	TGTGCCATCACTGACAGGGAAAACTATGGCTACACCTTC	CAITDRENYGYTF
-	15	TRBD2	TRBV18	TRBJ2-2	TGTGCCAGCTCCCGTAGCGGGCCGAACACCGGGGAGCTGTTTTTT	CASSRSGPNTGELFF
few	14	-	TRBV15	TRBJ2-1	TGTGCCACCAGCATTTTCAGGGAACACAATGAGCAGTTCTTC	CATSIFREHNEQFF
-	16	TRBD1	TRBV5-4	TRBJ1-6	TGTGCCAGCAGCTTGGCACCCGGGACAGGGAATTCACCCCTCCACTTT	CASSLAPGTGNSPLHF
-	14	-	TRBV9	TRBJ1-1	TGTGCCAGCAGCGTAATTCCTATGAACACTGAAGCTTTCTTT	CASSVIPMNTEAFF
-	15	TRBD1	TRBV5-1	TRBJ1-2	TGCGCCAGCGGGATTGGGGACAGGGATCCCTATGGCTACACCTTC	CASGIGDRDPYGYTF